This TCR beta chain appears in the sequencing data of a study of radiotherapy plus CTLA-4 blockade in lung cancer. Regarding the study as a whole: An expansion of tumor-derived TCR clones occurred in blood after radiotherapy plus ipilimumab.

In regard to this clone: What it recognizes is unknown.

The CDR3 covers 13 residues. The ends were cut back, 1 base at V and 9 bases at J, with 11 bases in the middle. Germline V gene lookup returns CDR1 SGHAT and CDR2 FQNNGV. Method: immunoSEQ multiplex PCR; TCRdb's copy keeps in-frame clones and lacks some. Here the sample spans 60,000 to 75,000 clones, roughly three quarters being singletons. The starting material was peripheral blood, obtained from a patient treated with radiotherapy plus ipilimumab. The sequence was collected from a human donor with non-small cell lung cancer whose response to radiotherapy plus ipilimumab could not be evaluated. Some clones in this sample may be carry-over from other donors' samples. The rearrangement links TRBV11-2 to TRBJ2-3, with D tentatively TRBD1 (5 bases). The DNA for the CDR3 is TGTGCCAGCAGCTTAGTGGGGCTCACCACGCAGTATTTT. This translates into CASSLVGLTTQYF. Filled out from reference TRBV11-2 and TRBJ2-3, the complete variable domain reads EAGVAQSPRYKIIEKRQSVAFWCNPISGHATLYWYQQILGQGPKLLIQFQNNGVVDDSQLPKDRFSAERLKGVDSTLKIQPAKLEDSAVYLCASSLVGLTTQYFGPGTRLTVL.